The 9 T cell receptor beta chains listed next were all sequenced from one sample in a study of blood T cells in healthy people across ages. A J-beta primer mix and a sample-barcoded 5' primer were used in a second PCR of about 6 to 12 cycles. TCRdb called the 5' RACE reads again in MiXCR, with one record for every CDR3 protein. The repertoire consists of under 1,000,000 distinct CDR3 sequences, with roughly 40% occurring once and the leading ten covering 10% to 15%. Source material: blood. The receptors derive from a man younger than 35 in good health.

V and J are TRBV6-2 or TRBV6-3 and TRBJ1-2; weak D call: TRBD1 (5 bases). Deletions cut 5 bases from V and 3 bases from J, with 19 bases between. CDR3 length equals 16 residues. Germline CDR1 reads MNHEY; CDR2 reads SVGEGT. CDR3 nucleotide sequence: TGTGCCAGCAGTCCCTCGGACATCCCGCGCCACTATGGCTACACCTTC. Encoded protein: CASSPSDIPRHYGYTF.

Points on this clonotype: This may stem from a read error, because a much larger clone lies one nucleotide away. V is TRBV20-1 and J is TRBJ2-1, with D unresolved. CDR1 is DFQATT and CDR2 is SNEGSKA in the germline V gene (reference sequence). Trimming cost V 3 bases and J 10 bases, with 13 bases left between them. The CDR3 length is 12 residues. Here the CDR3 DNA reads TGCAGTGCTAGGTATACGGCCCGAGAGCAGTTCTTC. This gives the protein CSARYTAREQFF.

The chain carries TRBV12-3 or TRBV12-4 and TRBJ2-5, with unresolved D. The J call may be in error: the DNA end matches TRBJ2-7 better. The CDR3 spans 13 residues. This chain's CDR3 is CASSQGQTYEQYF. Written as DNA, the CDR3 is TGTGCCAGCAGCCAAGGCCAAACCTACGAGCAGTACTTC.

This clonotype was observed at least ten times. The chain couples TRBV9 to TRBJ2-7, with D perhaps being TRBD1 or TRBD2 (5 bases each). CDR1 is SGDLS and CDR2 is YYNGEE in the germline V gene. V lost 0 bases and J 0 bases, leaving 10 bases between the germline ends. The CDR3 is 15 residues long. The CDR3 sequence is CASSVGEGSSYEQYF. CDR3 nucleotides: TGTGCCAGCAGCGTAGGTGAGGGGAGCTCCTACGAGCAGTACTTC. The full variable domain, its missing parts supplied by reference TRBV9 and TRBJ2-7, is DSGVTQTPKHLITATGQRVTLRCSPRSGDLSVYWYQQSLDQGLQFLIQYYNGEERAKGNILERFSAQQFPDLHSELNLSSLELGDSALYFCASSVGEGSSYEQYFGPGTRLTVT.

This clonotype was counted at least ten times. CDR3 in DNA: TGCAGCGTGGGGGGGCATTCGGCCAAAAACATTCAGTACTTC. This sequence encodes CSVGGHSAKNIQYF. The rearrangement uses TRBV29-1 and TRBJ2-4, with D possibly matching TRBD2 (7 bases). Deletions cut 6 bases from V and 1 base from J, with 13 bases between. From germline, CDR1 is SQVTM and CDR2 ANQGSEA. This CDR3 has 14 amino acids.

This clonotype was observed a handful of times. The rearrangement uses TRBV12-3 or TRBV12-4 and TRBJ2-7, with a possible D match to TRBD1 (6 bases). The end of the DNA fits TRBJ2-5 better, so the J call may be wrong. The length of the CDR3 is 13 residues. The CDR3 loop is CASTHRVGETQYF. The CDR3 DNA reads as TGTGCCAGCACGCACAGGGTTGGGGAGACCCAGTACTTC.

The chain couples TRBV27 to TRBJ2-7, with 7 positions matching TRBD1. Germline V gives CDR1 MNHEY, CDR2 SMNVEV (reference sequence). The length of the CDR3 is 15 residues. Trimming cost V 2 bases and J 0 bases; bases outside gene matches: 4. CDR3 sequence reads: CASSLRGQASYEQYF. In DNA, the CDR3 is TGTGCCAGCAGTTTAAGAGGACAGGCCTCCTACGAGCAGTACTTC.

Concerning this clonotype itself: This may be a read error: a much more frequent sequence differs by one nucleotide. The chain carries TRBV9 and TRBJ2-1, with 7 nucleotides matching TRBD1. The V and J ends lost 0 bases and 13 bases, in that order; junction bases with no gene match: 13. Germline CDR1 is SGDLS and CDR2 is YYNGEE. CDR3 length: 15 amino acids. In nucleotides, the CDR3 is TGTGCCAGCAGCGTAGGAGGGGGCGTAATGGAGACCCAGTTCTTC. Translated: CASSVGGGVMETQFF.

This chain joins TRBV5-6 and TRBJ2-7; 8 bases agree with TRBD1. Germline-derived CDR1 and CDR2 are SGHDT and YYEEEE. J gave up 3 bases and V 4 bases, and 6 bases lay outside the gene matches. CDR3 size: 14 residues. CDR3 sequence: CASSPRTGIYEQYF. CDR3 nucleotides: TGTGCCAGCAGCCCCCGGACAGGGATCTACGAGCAGTACTTC.